One and the same sample provided the 8 T cell receptor beta chains below, sequenced in a study of blood T cell repertoires in COVID-19. Generated by immunoSEQ multiplex PCR, the TCRdb table keeps only in-frame clones and is missing some. The table has 110,000 or so clones, 80% to 90% seen once. The sequencing input was peripheral blood. The receptors were gathered from a woman aged 45-65 years with acute or convalescent COVID-19.

Regarding this clone: At the DNA level, this CDR3 is encoded by other sequences in the same sample as well. J is TRBJ2-7 and V is TRBV19; maybe TRBD1 (5 bases). The CDR3 runs to 13 residues. V was pared by 3 bases and J by 4 bases, with 10 bases between. Germline V gene data show CDR1 as LNHDA and CDR2 as SQIVND (reference sequence). Here the CDR3 DNA reads TGTGCCAGTAGTATCGACAGTTCTTACGAGCAGTACTTC. It encodes CASSIDSSYEQYF.

The rearrangement uses TRBV18 and TRBJ1-1, with 7 bases fitting TRBD1. V trimming: 3 bases; J trimming: 4 bases; junction bases outside the gene matches: 11. This CDR3 spans 16 amino acids. Germline CDR1 reads KGHSH; CDR2 reads LQKENI. The CDR3 DNA reads TGTGCCAGCTCACCCCCGACAGGGCGGGGAATCACTGAAGCTTTCTTT. It translates to CASSPPTGRGITEAFF.

As DNA, the CDR3 is TGTGCCAGCAGCTTTCCGAGCGACCCTGAAGCTTTCTTT. This sequence encodes CASSFPSDPEAFF. The genes are TRBV7-9 and TRBJ1-1; no firm D call. Trimming shortened V by 3 bases and J by 6 bases, and 11 bases separated the two germline ends. This CDR3 spans 13 amino acids. Germline V gives CDR1 SEHNR, CDR2 FQNEAQ (reference sequence).

This chain's CDR3 is CASSRFGQGRTGELFF. The CDR3 DNA is TGTGCCAGCAGTCGTTTTGGACAGGGAAGGACCGGGGAGCTGTTTTTT. This rearrangement joins TRBV7-3 to TRBJ2-2, with 8 bases aligning to TRBD1. CDR3 length: 16 amino acids. Germline CDR1 is SGHTA and CDR2 is FQGTGA. Trimming cost V 6 bases and J 5 bases; bases outside gene matches: 11.

V is TRBV7-9 and J is TRBJ1-2; D possibly corresponds to TRBD1 (5 bases). The germline V gene has CDR1 SEHNR and CDR2 FQNEAQ (reference sequence). The CDR3 loop spans 14 amino acids. Trimming stripped 3 bases from V and 8 bases from J, with 16 bases between. CDR3 region: CASSFSQGVQGYTF. Here the CDR3 DNA reads TGTGCCAGCAGCTTCAGCCAGGGCGTGCAAGGCTACACCTTC.

CDR3 sequence reads: CASSPTEQTNTEAFF. The CDR3 coding sequence is TGCGCCAGCAGTCCGACAGAGCAGACGAACACTGAAGCTTTCTTT. The gene calls are TRBV23-1 and TRBJ1-1; tentatively, D is TRBD1 (5 bases). TRBV23-1 is an ORF, with its function uncertain. The CDR3 contains 15 residues. V lost 4 bases and J 1 base, leaving 13 bases between the germline ends.

This sequence joins TRBV12-3 or TRBV12-4 and TRBJ2-5, with a possible D match to TRBD1 (6 bases). The CDR3 loop spans 13 amino acids. V gave up 1 base and J gave up 5 bases, with 8 bases separating them. This CDR3 reads CASSLGDTETQYF. The CDR3 region has the DNA TGTGCCAGCAGTTTAGGGGACACCGAGACCCAGTACTTC.

The chain has TRBV3-1 (or the pseudogene TRBV3-2) and TRBJ2-7; maybe TRBD1 (6 bases). The CDR3 is 16 amino acids. With 3 bases removed from V and 2 bases from J, the gap between germline ends came to 17 bases. Looked up from germline, CDR1 is LGHDT and CDR2 is YNNKEL (reference sequence). The chain's CDR3 is CASSHGLRTAPYEQYF. In DNA form, the CDR3 reads TGTGCCAGCAGCCACGGGTTACGGACAGCCCCCTACGAGCAGTACTTC.